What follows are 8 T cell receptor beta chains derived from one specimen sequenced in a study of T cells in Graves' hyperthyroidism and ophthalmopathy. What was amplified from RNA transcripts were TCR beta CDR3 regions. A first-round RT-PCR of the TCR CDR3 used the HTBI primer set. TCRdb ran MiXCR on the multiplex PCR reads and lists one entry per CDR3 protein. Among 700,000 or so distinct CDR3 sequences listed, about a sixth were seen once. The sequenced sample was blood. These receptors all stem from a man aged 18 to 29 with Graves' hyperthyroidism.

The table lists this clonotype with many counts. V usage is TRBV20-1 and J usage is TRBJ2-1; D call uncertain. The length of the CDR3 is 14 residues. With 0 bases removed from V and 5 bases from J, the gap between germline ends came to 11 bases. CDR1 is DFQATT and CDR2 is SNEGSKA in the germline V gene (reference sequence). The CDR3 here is CSARDSLANNEQFF. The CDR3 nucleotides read TGCAGTGCTAGAGATTCACTCGCGAACAATGAGCAGTTCTTC.

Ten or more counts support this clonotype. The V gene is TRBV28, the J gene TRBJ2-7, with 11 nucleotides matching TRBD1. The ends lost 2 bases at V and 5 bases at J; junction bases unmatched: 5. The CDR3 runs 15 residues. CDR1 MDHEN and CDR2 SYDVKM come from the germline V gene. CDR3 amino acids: CASSLMDRGLNEQYF. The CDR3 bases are TGTGCCAGCAGTTTAATGGACAGGGGGCTCAACGAGCAGTACTTC.

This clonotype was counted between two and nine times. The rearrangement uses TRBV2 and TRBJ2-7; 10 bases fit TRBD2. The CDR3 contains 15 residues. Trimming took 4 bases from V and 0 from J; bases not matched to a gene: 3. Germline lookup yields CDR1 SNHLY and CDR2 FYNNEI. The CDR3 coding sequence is TGTGCCAGCAGTGCCCGGACTAGCGGCTCCTACGAGCAGTACTTC. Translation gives CASSARTSGSYEQYF.

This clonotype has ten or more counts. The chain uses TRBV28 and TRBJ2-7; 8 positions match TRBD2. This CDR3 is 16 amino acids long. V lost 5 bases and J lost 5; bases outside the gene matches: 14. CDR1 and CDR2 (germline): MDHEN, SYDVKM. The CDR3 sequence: CASSPHWASGLHEQYF. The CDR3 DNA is TGTGCCAGCAGTCCCCATTGGGCTAGCGGGTTGCACGAGCAGTACTTC.

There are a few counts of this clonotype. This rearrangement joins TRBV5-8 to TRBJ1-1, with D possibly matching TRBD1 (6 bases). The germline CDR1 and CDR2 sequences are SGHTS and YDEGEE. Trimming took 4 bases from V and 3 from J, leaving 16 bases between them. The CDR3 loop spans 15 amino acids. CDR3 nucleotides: TGTGCCAGCAGCCAAGTGCAGGGGAGGGACACTGAAGCTTTCTTT. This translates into CASSQVQGRDTEAFF.

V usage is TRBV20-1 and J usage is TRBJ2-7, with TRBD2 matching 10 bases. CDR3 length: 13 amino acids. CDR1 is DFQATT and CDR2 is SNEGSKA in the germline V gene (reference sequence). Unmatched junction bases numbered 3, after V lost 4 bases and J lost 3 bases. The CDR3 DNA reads TGCAGTGCTACTAGCGGGAGTAACTACGAGCAGTACTTC. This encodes CSATSGSNYEQYF.

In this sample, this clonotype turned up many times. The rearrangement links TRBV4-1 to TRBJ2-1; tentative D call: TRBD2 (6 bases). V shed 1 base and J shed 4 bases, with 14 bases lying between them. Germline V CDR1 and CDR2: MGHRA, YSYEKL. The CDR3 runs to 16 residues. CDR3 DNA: TGCGCCAGCAGCCAAGTTCGACTAGTGAAATACAATGAGCAGTTCTTC. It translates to CASSQVRLVKYNEQFF.

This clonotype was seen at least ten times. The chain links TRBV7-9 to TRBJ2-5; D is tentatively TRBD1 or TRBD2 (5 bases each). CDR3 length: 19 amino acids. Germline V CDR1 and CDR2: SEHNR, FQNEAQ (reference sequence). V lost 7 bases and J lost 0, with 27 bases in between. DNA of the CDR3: TGTGCCAGCACCCCACCAGCGGCGGCTGGACATAGGTACCAAGAGACCCAGTACTTC. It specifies CASTPPAAAGHRYQETQYF.